This note documents a single T cell receptor beta chain sequence. Method: immunoSEQ multiplex PCR; TCRdb's copy keeps in-frame clones and lacks some. The profile shows around 34,000 clones, roughly 87% of them singletons. These data belong to a study of preoperative IRX-2 immunotherapy in early breast cancer. As to treatment: preoperative locoregional IRX-2 cytokine immunotherapy. Patients received preoperative, locoregional IRX-2 cytokine immunotherapy in a phase Ib study. This CDR3 is 15 amino acids long. Germline V CDR1 and CDR2: MDHEN, SYDVKM. Trimming stripped 7 bases from V and 2 bases from J, with 16 bases between.

The TCR was taken from a human donor with breast cancer. The rearrangement joins TRBV28 to TRBJ2-3, with a weak D call TRBD2 (5 bases). Sequenced material: lymph node tissue, taken from a patient treated with IRX-2 immunotherapy. In DNA, the CDR3 is TGTGCCAGCACCAAACCGCGGGCCTCCACAGATACGCAGTATTTT. The encoded protein is CASTKPRASTDTQYF.